One and the same sample provided the 18 T cell receptor beta chains below, sequenced in a study of regulatory T cells in long-lasting Graves disease (dated by TCRdb to the early 2020s). Reading the label with the study, this specimen's time point is: persistent/refractory GD, antithyroid drugs over 5 years with positive TRAb. For both TCR sequencing and RNA sequencing, RNA was extracted from PBMCs using TRIzol. Libraries came from multiplex PCR. Reads for this sample came from an Illumina HiSeq 4000. CDR3 regions were amplified by Arm-PCR with iRepertoire HTBI primers to construct TCR beta libraries. TCRdb applied fastp at Q25 and MiXCR to the public reads, then kept only in-frame beta chains. CDR3 protein duplicates are merged, each entry listing the most common genes and DNA. The sample table records approximately 380,000 distinct CDR3 sequences; less than 25% of these occur just once. The ten top clones hold about a fifth of the sample.

The specimen comprised peripheral blood mononuclear cells (PBMCs), sampled when the disease was refractory, from a patient treated with antithyroid drugs. Every receptor here comes from a female donor with Graves disease.

This clonotype was observed at least ten times. The chain has TRBV3-1 and TRBJ2-7; TRBD1 agrees at 8 bases. Looked up from germline, CDR1 is LGHDT and CDR2 is YNNKEL (reference sequence). V lost 5 bases to trimming and J lost 2 bases; unmatched junction nucleotides: 5. This CDR3 has 14 amino acids. The CDR3 nucleotides read TGTGCCAGCAGCGAACAGGGGGTTACCTACGAGCAGTACTTC. Its protein is CASSEQGVTYEQYF.

Notes on this clonotype: Just one base apart from a much larger clone, this may be a read error. This chain joins TRBV9 and TRBJ1-1; D not certain. Germline values: CDR1 SGDLS, CDR2 YYNGEE. The CDR3 contains 13 residues. CDR3 residues: CASSAPSDTEALF. The DNA of the CDR3 is TGTGCCAGCAGCGCCCCCAGTGACACTGAAGCTCTCTTT.

This clonotype showed up many times. This chain uses TRBV7-8 with TRBJ1-1; D remains ambiguous. The CDR3 spans 14 residues. Germline V gene sequence: CDR1 SGHVS, CDR2 FQNEAQ. Trimming took 1 base from V and 1 from J, leaving 7 bases between them. This CDR3 reads CASSLGEKNTEAFF. In DNA form, the CDR3 reads TGTGCCAGCAGCTTAGGTGAGAAGAACACTGAAGCTTTCTTT.

This clonotype was seen at least ten times. The chain recombines TRBV28 with TRBJ2-2; 9 bases match TRBD2. CDR3 size: 17 residues. V lost 9 bases to trimming and J lost 6 bases; unmatched junction nucleotides: 17. Germline V CDR1 and CDR2: MDHEN, SYDVKM. The CDR3 sequence: CASLEAGGRGPSGELFF. CDR3 nucleotides: TGTGCCAGTCTGGAAGCGGGAGGTCGGGGGCCCTCCGGGGAGCTGTTTTTT. The entire variable domain, with the rest obtained from reference TRBV28 and TRBJ2-2, is as follows: DVKVTQSSRYLVKRTGEKVFLECVQDMDHENMFWYRQDPGLGLRLIYFSYDVKMKEKGDIPEGYSVSREKKERFSLILESASTNQTSMYLCASLEAGGRGPSGELFFGEGSRLTVL.

The gene calls are TRBV9 and TRBJ1-1, with D hard to call. The CDR3 covers 14 residues. With 0 bases removed from V and 4 bases from J, the gap between germline ends came to 10 bases. Germline values: CDR1 SGDLS, CDR2 YYNGEE. The CDR3 spells CASSVDRPGTEAFF. The DNA of the CDR3 is TGTGCCAGCAGCGTAGACCGCCCGGGCACTGAAGCTTTCTTT.

At least ten counts were recorded for this clonotype. The chain uses TRBV10-3 and TRBJ2-5, with 13 bases that match TRBD2. Germline V gives CDR1 ENHRY, CDR2 SYGVKD. The CDR3 is 16 amino acids. V shed 3 bases and J 3 bases; nucleotides not matched to a gene: 4. The CDR3 is CAISDGTSGTKETQYF. The DNA for the CDR3 is TGTGCCATCAGTGACGGGACTAGCGGGACCAAAGAGACCCAGTACTTC.

The rearrangement uses TRBV5-5 and TRBJ2-1; 9 nucleotides match TRBD2. V gave up 4 bases and J gave up 3 bases; unmatched junction bases: 8. Germline CDR1 and CDR2: SGHKS and YYEKEE (reference sequence). This CDR3 spans 16 amino acids. CDR3 bases: TGTGCCAGCAGCCCTACCCAACTAGCGGGCTACAATGAGCAGTTCTTC. Encoded protein: CASSPTQLAGYNEQFF.

This clonotype occurred a few times. This chain links TRBV20-1 with TRBJ2-5, with 8 bases that match TRBD2. Losses at the gene ends were 1 base for V and 11 bases for J; bases not matched to a gene: 21. From germline, CDR1 is DFQATT and CDR2 SNEGSKA (reference sequence). CDR3 size: 17 residues. The CDR3 sequence: CSARVASGLTPVNEQYF. DNA of the CDR3: TGCAGTGCTAGAGTGGCTAGCGGGCTCACTCCCGTCAATGAGCAGTACTTC.

This clonotype showed up many times. The chain links TRBV27 to TRBJ1-2; tentatively, D is TRBD1 (5 bases). V lost 6 bases, J lost 7 bases, and 18 bases lay in between. From germline, CDR1 is MNHEY and CDR2 SMNVEV (reference sequence). This CDR3 is built from 14 residues. In nucleotides, the CDR3 is TGTGCCAGCAGCAACCGAGAGGGGTTCTCTGGCTACACCTTC. Its protein product is CASSNREGFSGYTF.

There are many counts of this clonotype. This chain connects TRBV28 to TRBJ2-7; 8 bases are a match to TRBD1. Germline V lookup: CDR1 MDHEN, CDR2 SYDVKM. The CDR3 has 16 amino acids. The junction had 10 bases not matched to a gene; V was cut back by 4 bases and J by 2 bases. In nucleotides, the CDR3 is TGTGCCAGCAGTTCGCCGGGACAGGCAAATACCTACGAGCAGTACTTC. This encodes CASSSPGQANTYEQYF.

The gene calls are TRBV29-1 and TRBJ2-5, with D maybe TRBD2 (5 bases). The V end was cut by 4 bases, the J end by 5 bases, with 8 bases between. CDR3 length: 11 amino acids. Germline CDR1 and CDR2: SQVTM and ANQGSEA. The CDR3 DNA is TGCAGCGTTGGAGGCGGGGAGACCCAGTACTTC. Translated, it gives CSVGGGETQYF.

This clonotype has a count of ten or more. The junction departs from the called germline gene at one end, perhaps through a read error. The chain links TRBV6-1 to TRBJ1-2; D is uncertain. Per germline, CDR1 MNHNS and CDR2 SASEGT. This CDR3 comprises 11 residues. CDR3 sequence reads: CASSEGGGYTF. The CDR3 DNA reads TGCGCCAGCAGTGAAGGCGGAGGCTACACCTTC.

This clonotype was seen a handful of times. This sequence joins TRBV5-1 and TRBJ2-7, with D maybe TRBD2 (5 bases). Germline V gene data show CDR1 as SGHRS and CDR2 as YFSETQ. The CDR3 length is 12 residues. Trimming left V 5 bases short and J 5 bases short, with 11 bases between. The CDR3 spells CASSSLANEQYF. CDR3 nucleotides: TGCGCCAGCAGTTCCTTAGCGAACGAGCAGTACTTC.

Only a few counts were recorded for this clonotype. CDR3 nucleotides: TGTGCCAGCAGTGAATTTCACGCAAGCTCCTACGAGCAGTACTTC. This translates into CASSEFHASSYEQYF. The rearrangement uses TRBV6-1 and TRBJ2-7; D is unresolved. Germline V gene data show CDR1 as MNHNS and CDR2 as SASEGT. Trimming shortened V by 2 bases and J by 0 bases, and 11 bases separated the two germline ends. The CDR3 covers 15 residues.

This sequence joins TRBV5-1 and TRBJ1-1; D gene unclear. Germline CDR1 reads SGHRS; CDR2 reads YFSETQ. This CDR3 has 15 residues. Between the trimmed V and J ends, which lost 2 bases and 5 bases, there was a span of 16 bases. The CDR3 region has the DNA TGCGCCAGCAGCTTTGGTGTGGGCTCTATGACTGAAGCTTTCTTT. This codes for CASSFGVGSMTEAFF.

The chain has TRBV6-1 and TRBJ2-2; 8 bases fit TRBD2. The CDR3 covers 16 residues. Trimming cost V 9 bases and J 0 bases; bases outside gene matches: 9. Germline V gene sequence: CDR1 MNHNS, CDR2 SASEGT. The CDR3 DNA follows: TGTGCCAGTAACCCCCGGGGGGGACCGAACACCGGGGAGCTGTTTTTT. It specifies CASNPRGGPNTGELFF.

The chain links TRBV19 to TRBJ1-5; D is possibly TRBD1 (5 bases). The CDR3 extends over 15 amino acids. Deletions cut 1 base from V and 6 bases from J, with 13 bases between. Germline lookup yields CDR1 LNHDA and CDR2 SQIVND (reference sequence). CDR3 sequence: CASSIVRGSGQPQHF. CDR3 in DNA: TGTGCCAGTAGTATAGTAAGGGGCTCGGGTCAGCCCCAGCATTTT.

The chain carries TRBV5-1 and TRBJ1-2, with TRBD1 identical over 8 bases. The CDR3 is 13 amino acids. V trimming: 4 bases; J trimming: 4 bases; junction bases outside the gene matches: 3. Germline CDR1 is SGHRS and CDR2 is YFSETQ. The CDR3 nucleotides read TGCGCCAGCAGCGGACAGGGCCTCTATGGCTACACCTTC. It codes for CASSGQGLYGYTF. Supplemented by reference TRBV5-1 and TRBJ1-2, the full variable domain reads KAGVTQTPRYLIKTRGQQVTLSCSPISGHRSVSWYQQTPGQGLQFLFEYFSETQRNKGNFPGRFSGRQFSNSRSEMNVSTLELGDSALYLCASSGQGLYGYTFGSGTRLTVV.